The clone carrying this TCR beta chain has a handful of counts. Its specificity is not known. This specimen belongs to a study of beta chain features in type 1 diabetes. Study outcomes and limitations: For Type 1 diabetes patients, all four CD4+ subsets carried TCRB CDR3s that were moderately but significantly shorter.

Averaging approximately 120 mL, one heparinised blood draw came from each individual donor. Each sorted population was over 95% pure. Germline CDR1 is MGHDK and CDR2 is SYGVNS. V lost 10 bases and J lost 9; bases outside the gene matches: 8. This CDR3 contains 12 residues. The sequenced template was cDNA made from the entire isolated RNA. The table came from immunoSEQ multiplex PCR; TCRdb's copy has only in-frame clones and leaves some out. This table holds about 700,000 clones, 10% to 15% found once. The chain has TRBV25-1 and TRBJ2-1, with 8 bases fitting TRBD2. The sequenced material came from naive CD4+ T cells from blood. This sequence was found in a man in his late teens or twenties with type 1 diabetes. CDR3 nucleotides: TGTGCCATCCCCGGGGGGGCGGGTGAGCAGTTCTTC. It codes for CAIPGGAGEQFF. The whole variable domain, filled in from reference TRBV25-1 and TRBJ2-1, reads EADIYQTPRYLVIGTGKKITLECSQTMGHDKMYWYQQDPGMELHLIHYSYGVNSTEKGDLSSESTVSRIRTEHFPLTLESARPSHTSQYLCAIPGGAGEQFFGPGTRLTVL.